This T cell receptor beta chain was documented in a study of shared clonotypes between healthy human individuals. On this clone: No antigen is known for it.

TCRdb's copy holds only in-frame clones and misses some; the assay was immunoSEQ multiplex PCR. The data contain roughly 1 million clones, 75% of them singletons. Whole-study results and caveats: The naive CD4 repertoires of four donors were compared, and approximately 4.5% of clonotypes were shared. A limitation of the genetic and exposure-history diversity represented arose from few donors.

Germline assignment: CDR1 SNHLY and CDR2 FYNNEI. With 0 bases removed from V and 6 bases from J, the gap between germline ends came to 14 bases. CDR3 length equals 15 residues. The genes are TRBV2 and TRBJ1-2, with a weak D call TRBD1 (6 bases). The clonotype comes from a young man in good health. Sequencing was performed on memory CD4+ T cells sorted from blood. Subset denoted: CD45RA-negative fraction. The CDR3 here is CASSEARGGGDGYTF. The CDR3 coding sequence is TGTGCCAGCAGTGAAGCGCGTGGAGGGGGGGATGGCTACACCTTC.